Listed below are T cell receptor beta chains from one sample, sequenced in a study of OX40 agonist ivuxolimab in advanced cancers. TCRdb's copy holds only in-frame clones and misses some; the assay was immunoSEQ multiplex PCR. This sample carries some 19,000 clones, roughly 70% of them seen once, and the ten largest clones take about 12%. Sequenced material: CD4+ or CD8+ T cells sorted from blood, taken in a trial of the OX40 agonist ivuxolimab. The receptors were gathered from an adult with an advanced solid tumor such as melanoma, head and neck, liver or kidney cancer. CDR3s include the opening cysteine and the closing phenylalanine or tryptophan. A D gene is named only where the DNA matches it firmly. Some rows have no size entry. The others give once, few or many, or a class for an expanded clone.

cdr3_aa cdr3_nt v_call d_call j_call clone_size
CASRPGAFYNSPLHF TGTGCCAGCAGGCCCGGGGCGTTCTATAATTCACCCCTCCACTTT TRBV13 . TRBJ1-6 .
CASSYRGDSPLHF TGTGCCAGCAGTTATCGGGGGGATTCACCCCTCCACTTT TRBV28 . TRBJ1-6 medium-sized
CAIRGMTSGTDNEQFF TGTGCCATCAGAGGGATGACTAGCGGGACCGACAATGAGCAGTTCTTC TRBV10-3 TRBD2 TRBJ2-1 .
CASSNRGQTIQYF TGTGCCAGCAGTAACAGGGGGCAGACCATTCAGTACTTC TRBV6-6 TRBD1 TRBJ2-4 .
CASSPIAGGLNEQFF TGTGCCAGTAGTCCTATAGCGGGGGGGCTAAATGAGCAGTTCTTC TRBV19 TRBD2 TRBJ2-1 .
CASSLGLTYEQYF TGTGCCAGCAGTTTGGGCCTTACCTACGAGCAGTACTTC TRBV27 . TRBJ2-7 .
CASSASGGDYEQYF TGTGCCAGCAGCGCGAGCGGGGGTGACTACGAGCAGTACTTC TRBV9 TRBD2 TRBJ2-7 .
CASSQDWQGAYEQYF TGTGCCAGCAGCCAAGATTGGCAGGGGGCCTACGAGCAGTACTTC TRBV4-2 TRBD1 TRBJ2-7 .
CASSLEADQPQHF TGTGCCAGCAGCTTGGAGGCAGATCAGCCCCAGCATTTT TRBV5-4 . TRBJ1-5 .
CASSPLGGVLNEQFF TGTGCCAGCTCACCATTGGGGGGCGTCCTAAATGAGCAGTTCTTC TRBV18 . TRBJ2-1 .
CASSPGHDQETQYF TGTGCCAGCAGCCCGGGGCACGACCAAGAGACCCAGTACTTC TRBV28 . TRBJ2-5 .
CASSLGFSSPLHF TGTGCCAGCTCCCTGGGGTTTAGTTCACCCCTCCACTTT TRBV28 . TRBJ1-6 .
CASSYPGEWDTQYF TGTGCCAGCAGTTACCCAGGGGAGTGGGATACGCAGTATTTT TRBV7-9 . TRBJ2-3 few
CASRIYRNSPLHF TGTGCCAGCAGGATCTACCGCAATTCACCCCTCCACTTT TRBV6-6 . TRBJ1-6 .
CASSLTGSNTEAFF TGTGCCAGCAGTTTAACAGGGTCGAACACTGAAGCTTTCTTT TRBV27 . TRBJ1-1 .
CASSASPAGISEAFF TGTGCCAGCAGCGCATCCCCCGCAGGAATCTCTGAAGCTTTCTTT TRBV9 . TRBJ1-1 .
CASSFGRDYEQYF TGTGCCAGCAGCTTTGGCAGGGACTACGAGCAGTACTTC TRBV5-6 . TRBJ2-7 .
CASSSGRGEFGGELFF TGTGCCAGCAGCTCCGGCAGGGGGGAATTTGGCGGGGAGCTGTTTTTT TRBV5-4 . TRBJ2-2 .
CASSQAQETYEQYF TGTGCCAGCAGCCAAGCTCAAGAGACCTACGAGCAGTACTTC TRBV4-2 . TRBJ2-7 .
CASSYSGTSGNYEQYF TGTGCCAGCAGTTATTCCGGGACTAGCGGGAACTACGAGCAGTACTTC TRBV6-6 TRBD2 TRBJ2-7 .
CASSFPGDEQYF TGTGCCAGCAGTTTTCCTGGGGACGAGCAGTACTTC TRBV28 . TRBJ2-7 .
CASSPTVVVALDTQYF TGTGCCAGCAGTCCAACAGTGGTGGTTGCGTTAGATACGCAGTATTTT TRBV28 . TRBJ2-3 .
CSAGGLVDSSSYNEQFF TGCAGCGCTGGGGGACTAGTTGACTCTAGCTCCTACAATGAGCAGTTCTTC TRBV29-1 TRBD2 TRBJ2-1 few
CATSKTGESNQPQHF TGTGCCACCTCTAAGACAGGGGAGAGCAATCAGCCCCAGCATTTT TRBV10-3 TRBD1 TRBJ1-5 .
CASSEAGGRPGEQYF TGTGCCAGCAGTGAAGCGGGAGGCAGGCCGGGGGAGCAGTACTTC TRBV2 . TRBJ2-7 few
CASSHHTADTGELFF TGTGCCAGCAGCCACCACACGGCGGACACCGGGGAGCTGTTTTTT TRBV7-8 . TRBJ2-2 .
CASSINGGQGSDNEQFF TGTGCCAGTAGTATAAACGGGGGACAGGGGTCAGACAATGAGCAGTTCTTC TRBV19 TRBD1 TRBJ2-1 .
CASSLETYEQYF TGTGCCAGCAGCTTAGAAACCTACGAGCAGTACTTC TRBV7-8 . TRBJ2-7 .
CASSFGSEQFF TGTGCCAGCAGCTTTGGTAGTGAGCAGTTCTTC TRBV11-2 . TRBJ2-1 once
CASSPRGPNTEAFF TGCGCCAGCAGCCCAAGGGGCCCGAACACTGAAGCTTTCTTT TRBV4-1 . TRBJ1-1 many
CASSYHMTGELFF TGTGCCAGCAGTTACCACATGACCGGGGAGCTGTTTTTT TRBV6-5 . TRBJ2-2 .
CASSQETGRSQPQHF TGTGCCAGCAGCCAAGAGACAGGGAGGAGTCAGCCCCAGCATTTT TRBV4-2 TRBD1 TRBJ1-5 many
CASSVAPGVYEQYF TGTGCCAGCAGCGTAGCGCCAGGGGTCTACGAGCAGTACTTC TRBV9 . TRBJ2-7 .
CASSFGSSWNEQFF TGTGCCAGCAGTTTTGGCTCAAGTTGGAATGAGCAGTTCTTC TRBV28 . TRBJ2-1 few
CASSLVGQGKFF TGTGCCAGCAGCTTGGTCGGGCAGGGGAAGTTCTTC TRBV5-6 . TRBJ2-1 few
CAAGEGAYQPQHF TGTGCCGCTGGAGAGGGGGCCTATCAGCCCCAGCATTTT TRBV6-1 TRBD1 TRBJ1-5 .
CASSVGYTEAFF TGTGCCAGTAGTGTAGGCTACACTGAAGCTTTCTTT TRBV19 . TRBJ1-1 .
CASSLLRKETQYF TGTGCCAGCAGTCTACTACGGAAAGAGACCCAGTACTTC TRBV28 . TRBJ2-5 few
CAISELGGGVTEAFF TGTGCCATCAGTGAACTCGGGGGAGGGGTCACTGAAGCTTTCTTT TRBV10-3 . TRBJ1-1 few
CASSTGIGDNEQFF TGTGCCAGCAGCACCGGCATTGGGGACAATGAGCAGTTCTTC TRBV5-4 . TRBJ2-1 few
CASSPDNTGYSGNTIYF TGTGCCAGCAGCCCAGACAACACAGGGTACTCTGGAAACACCATATATTTT TRBV4-2 . TRBJ1-3 .
CASSFLGRNSPLHF TGTGCCAGCAGTTTCCTCGGACGGAATTCACCCCTCCACTTT TRBV27 . TRBJ1-6 many
CASSLGGKYNEQFF TGTGCCAGCAGCTTAGGGGGGAAGTACAATGAGCAGTTCTTC TRBV7-7 . TRBJ2-1 .
CASSLVSRGDGYEQYF TGTGCCAGCAGCTTGGTTTCGCGGGGCGACGGCTACGAGCAGTACTTC TRBV5-5 . TRBJ2-7 .
CASSSGHPTEAFF TGTGCCAGCAGTTCCGGACACCCCACTGAAGCTTTCTTT TRBV6-5 . TRBJ1-1 .
CASGQQKNEQFF TGTGCCAGTGGACAGCAAAAAAATGAGCAGTTCTTC TRBV27 . TRBJ2-1 few
CASSLGQGAADTQYF TGTGCCAGCAGTTTGGGACAGGGGGCGGCAGATACGCAGTATTTT TRBV28 TRBD1 TRBJ2-3 .
CASSPRLESYNSPLHF TGTGCCAGCAGCCCTCGATTAGAATCTTATAATTCACCCCTCCACTTT TRBV7-8 . TRBJ1-6 .
CASSEASGSDEQYF TGTGCCAGCAGCGAGGCTAGCGGGAGCGACGAGCAGTACTTC TRBV5-6 TRBD2 TRBJ2-7 few
CASSLDGFSGGNTIYF TGTGCCAGCAGCTTAGATGGTTTTTCGGGGGGAAACACCATATATTTT TRBV7-8 . TRBJ1-3 .
CASSGLGAESYEQYF TGTGCCAGCAGCGGCCTAGGGGCGGAATCCTACGAGCAGTACTTC TRBV7-9 . TRBJ2-7 .
CASSPDRYYEQYF TGTGCCAGCTCACCGGACAGGTATTACGAGCAGTACTTC TRBV18 TRBD1 TRBJ2-7 .
CSVELVDRGPGANVLTF TGCAGCGTTGAGCTTGTGGACAGGGGGCCTGGGGCCAACGTCCTGACTTTC TRBV29-1 TRBD1 TRBJ2-6 .
CASIGQGNTEAFF TGTGCCAGCATCGGACAGGGAAACACTGAAGCTTTCTTT TRBV5-4 TRBD1 TRBJ1-1 .
CATSTGLAPYEQYF TGTGCCACCAGCACTGGACTAGCACCCTACGAGCAGTACTTC TRBV15 TRBD2 TRBJ2-7 few